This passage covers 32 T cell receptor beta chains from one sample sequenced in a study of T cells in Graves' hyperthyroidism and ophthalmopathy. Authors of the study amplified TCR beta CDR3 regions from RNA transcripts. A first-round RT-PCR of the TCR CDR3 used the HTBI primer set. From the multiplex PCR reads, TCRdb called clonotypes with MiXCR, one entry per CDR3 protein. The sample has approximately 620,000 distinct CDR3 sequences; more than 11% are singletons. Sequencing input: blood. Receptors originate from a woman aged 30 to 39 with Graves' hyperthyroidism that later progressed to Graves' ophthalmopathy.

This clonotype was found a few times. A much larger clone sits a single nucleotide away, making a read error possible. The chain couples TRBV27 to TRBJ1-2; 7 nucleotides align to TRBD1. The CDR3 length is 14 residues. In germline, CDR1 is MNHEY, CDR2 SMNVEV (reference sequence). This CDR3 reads CAGRPTGSNYGYTF. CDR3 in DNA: TGTGCCGGCAGGCCGACAGGGAGTAACTATGGCTACACCTTC.

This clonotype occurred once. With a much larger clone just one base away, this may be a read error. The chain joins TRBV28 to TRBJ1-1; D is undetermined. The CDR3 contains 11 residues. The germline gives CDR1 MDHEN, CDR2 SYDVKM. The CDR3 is CAGSLNGEAFF. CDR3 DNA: TGTGCCGGCAGTTTGAATGGTGAAGCTTTCTTT.

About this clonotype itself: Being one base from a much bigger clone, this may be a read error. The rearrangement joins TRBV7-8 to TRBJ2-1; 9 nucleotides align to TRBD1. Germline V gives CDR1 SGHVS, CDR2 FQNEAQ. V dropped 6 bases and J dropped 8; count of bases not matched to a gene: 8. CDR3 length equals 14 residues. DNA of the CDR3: TGTGCCAGCAGTCGCCGGGACAGGGTCGATGAGCAGTTCTTC. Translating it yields CASSRRDRVDEQFF.

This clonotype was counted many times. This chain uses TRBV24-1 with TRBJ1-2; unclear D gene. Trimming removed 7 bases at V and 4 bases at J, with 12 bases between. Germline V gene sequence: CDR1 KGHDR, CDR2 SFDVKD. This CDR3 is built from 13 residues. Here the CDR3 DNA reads TGTGCCACCAGCACAGACGGACCCTATGGCTACACCTTC. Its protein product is CATSTDGPYGYTF.

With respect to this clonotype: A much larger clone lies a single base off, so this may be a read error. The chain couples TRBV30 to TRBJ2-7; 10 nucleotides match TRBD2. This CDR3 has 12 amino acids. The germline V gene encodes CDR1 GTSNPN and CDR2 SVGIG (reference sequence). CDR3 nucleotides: TGTGCTTGGAGTCTAGCGGGAGATGAGCGGTACTTC. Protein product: CAWSLAGDERYF.

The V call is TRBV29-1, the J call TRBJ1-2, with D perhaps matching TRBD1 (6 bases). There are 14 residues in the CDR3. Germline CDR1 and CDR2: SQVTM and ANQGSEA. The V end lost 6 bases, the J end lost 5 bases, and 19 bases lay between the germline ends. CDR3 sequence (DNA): TGCAGCGTCGCCGGGACACAAACCCCGTATGGCTACACCTTC. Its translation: CSVAGTQTPYGYTF.

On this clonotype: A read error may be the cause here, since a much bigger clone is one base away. The CDR3 DNA is TGTGCCAGCAGTGATGCACAGGGATCCTATGGCTACACCTTC. It translates to CASSDAQGSYGYTF. V is TRBV27 and J is TRBJ1-2; a weak D match, TRBD1 (6 bases). Trimming cost V 5 bases and J 4 bases, with 14 bases left between them. The CDR3 contains 14 residues. The V gene's germline CDR1 is MNHEY and CDR2 SMNVEV (reference sequence).

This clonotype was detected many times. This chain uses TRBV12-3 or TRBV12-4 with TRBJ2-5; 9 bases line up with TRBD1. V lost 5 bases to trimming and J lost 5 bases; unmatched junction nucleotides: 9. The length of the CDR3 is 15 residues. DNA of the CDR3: TGTGCCAGCAGTCCGGGACAGGGTATCTGGGAGACCCAGTACTTC. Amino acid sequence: CASSPGQGIWETQYF.

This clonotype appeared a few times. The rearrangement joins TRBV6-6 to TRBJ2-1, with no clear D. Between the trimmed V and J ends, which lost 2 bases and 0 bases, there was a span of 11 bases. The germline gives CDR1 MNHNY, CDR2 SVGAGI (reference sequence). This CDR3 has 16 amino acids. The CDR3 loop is CASSYPSKSSYNEQFF. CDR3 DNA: TGTGCCAGCAGTTACCCCTCCAAGAGCTCCTACAATGAGCAGTTCTTC.

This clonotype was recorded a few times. The CDR3 DNA is TGTGCCAGCAGTCTCCCCACAGCGAACACCGGGGAGCTGTTTTTT. Translated: CASSLPTANTGELFF. This chain links TRBV28 with TRBJ2-2; D is unclear. The CDR3 loop spans 15 amino acids. The germline gives CDR1 MDHEN, CDR2 SYDVKM. Trimming stripped 5 bases from V and 0 bases from J, with 10 bases between.

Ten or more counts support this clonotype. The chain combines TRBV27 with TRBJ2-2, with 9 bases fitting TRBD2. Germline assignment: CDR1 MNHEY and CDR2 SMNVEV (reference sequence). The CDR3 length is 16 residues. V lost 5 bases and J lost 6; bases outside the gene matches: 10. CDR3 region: CASSATGGRAPGELFF. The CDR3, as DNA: TGTGCCAGCAGTGCCACTGGCGGGAGGGCCCCCGGGGAGCTGTTTTTT.

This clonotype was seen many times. CDR3 DNA: TGTGCCAGCAGCTTAGAAGGTTGGCTAGCGGGAGTTCTCTACAATGAGCAGTTCTTC. Encoded protein: CASSLEGWLAGVLYNEQFF. The rearrangement joins TRBV11-3 to TRBJ2-1, with 10 nucleotides matching TRBD2. The germline CDR1 and CDR2 sequences are SGHNT and YENEEA. The CDR3 runs 19 residues. Unmatched junction bases numbered 11, after V lost 0 bases and J lost 3 bases.

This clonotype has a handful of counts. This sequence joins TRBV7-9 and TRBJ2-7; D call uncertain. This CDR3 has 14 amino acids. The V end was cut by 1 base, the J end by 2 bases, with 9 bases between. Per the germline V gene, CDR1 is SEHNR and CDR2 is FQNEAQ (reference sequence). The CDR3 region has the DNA TGTGCCAGCAGCTTAGTTGGGGATACCTACGAGCAGTACTTC. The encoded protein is CASSLVGDTYEQYF.

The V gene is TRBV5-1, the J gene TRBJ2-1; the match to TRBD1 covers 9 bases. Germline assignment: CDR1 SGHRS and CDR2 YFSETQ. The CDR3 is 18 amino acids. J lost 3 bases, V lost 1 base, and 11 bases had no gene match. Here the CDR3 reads CASSLNSGPGQGYNEQFF. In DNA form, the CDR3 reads TGCGCCAGCAGCTTGAATTCAGGACCGGGACAGGGCTACAATGAGCAGTTCTTC.

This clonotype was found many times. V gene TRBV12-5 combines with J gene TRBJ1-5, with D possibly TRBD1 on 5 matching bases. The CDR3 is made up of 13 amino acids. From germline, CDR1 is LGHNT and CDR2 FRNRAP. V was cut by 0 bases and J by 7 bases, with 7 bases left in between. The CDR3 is CASGLVPGQPQHF. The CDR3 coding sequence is TGTGCTAGTGGTTTGGTACCAGGGCAGCCCCAGCATTTT.

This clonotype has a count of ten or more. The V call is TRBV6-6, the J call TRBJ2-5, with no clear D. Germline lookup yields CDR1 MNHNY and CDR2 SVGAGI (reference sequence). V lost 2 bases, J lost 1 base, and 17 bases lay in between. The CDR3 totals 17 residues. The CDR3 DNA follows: TGTGCCAGCAGTTACGGGAAGGGCTCTAATTTCCAAGAGACCCAGTACTTC. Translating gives CASSYGKGSNFQETQYF.

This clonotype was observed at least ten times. The CDR3 nucleotides read TGTGCCAGCAGTTTTTGGGAATGGCTAGCCGCTGACAATGAGCAGTTCTTC. It encodes CASSFWEWLAADNEQFF. This rearrangement joins TRBV12-3 or TRBV12-4 to TRBJ2-1, with a tentative D call TRBD2 (5 bases). This CDR3 spans 17 amino acids. Trimming shortened V by 3 bases and J by 5 bases, and 20 bases separated the two germline ends.

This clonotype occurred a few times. DNA of the CDR3: TGCAGCGTGGGGGGGGTCGACGAGCAGTACTTC. Amino acid sequence: CSVGGVDEQYF. The V and J genes are TRBV29-1 and TRBJ2-7, with 7 positions matching TRBD2. CDR3 size: 11 residues. With V trimmed by 6 bases and J by 5 bases, 4 bases remained unmatched. CDR1 and CDR2 (germline): SQVTM, ANQGSEA.

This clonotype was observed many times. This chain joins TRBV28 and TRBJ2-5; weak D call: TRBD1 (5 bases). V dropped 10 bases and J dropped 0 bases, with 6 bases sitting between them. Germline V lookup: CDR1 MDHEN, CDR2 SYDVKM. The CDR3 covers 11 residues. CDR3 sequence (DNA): TGTGCCACAGGGTACCAAGAGACCCAGTACTTC. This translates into CATGYQETQYF. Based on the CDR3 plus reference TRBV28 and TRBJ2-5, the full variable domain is DVKVTQSSRYLVKRTGEKVFLECVQDMDHENMFWYRQDPGLGLRLIYFSYDVKMKEKGDIPEGYSVSREKKERFSLILESASTNQTSMYLCATGYQETQYFGPGTRLLVL.

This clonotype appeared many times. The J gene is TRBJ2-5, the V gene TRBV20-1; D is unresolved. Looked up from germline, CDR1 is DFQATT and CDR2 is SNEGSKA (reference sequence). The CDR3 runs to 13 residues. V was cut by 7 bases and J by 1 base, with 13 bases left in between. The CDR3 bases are TGCAGTGTCCTGGACCGTGTCCAAGAGACCCAGTACTTC. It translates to CSVLDRVQETQYF.

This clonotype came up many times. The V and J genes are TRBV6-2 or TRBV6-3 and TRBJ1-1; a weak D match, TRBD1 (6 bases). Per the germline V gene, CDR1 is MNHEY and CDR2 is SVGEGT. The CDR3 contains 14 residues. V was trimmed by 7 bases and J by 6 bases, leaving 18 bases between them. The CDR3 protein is CASKFIQGNAEAFF. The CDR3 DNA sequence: TGTGCCAGCAAATTTATACAGGGCAACGCTGAAGCTTTCTTT.

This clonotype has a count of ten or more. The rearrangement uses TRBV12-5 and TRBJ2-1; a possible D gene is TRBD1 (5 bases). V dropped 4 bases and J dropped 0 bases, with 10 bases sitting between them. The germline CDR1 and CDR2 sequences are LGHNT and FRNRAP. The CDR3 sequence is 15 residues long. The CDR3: CASGYGQNSYNEQFF. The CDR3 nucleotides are TGTGCTAGTGGTTACGGACAAAACTCCTACAATGAGCAGTTCTTC.

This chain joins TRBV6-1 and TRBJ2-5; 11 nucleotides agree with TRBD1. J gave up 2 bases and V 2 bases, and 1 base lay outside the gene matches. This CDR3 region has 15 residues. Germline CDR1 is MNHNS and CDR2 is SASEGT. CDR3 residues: CASSEWDRGQETQYF. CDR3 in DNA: TGTGCCAGCAGTGAATGGGACAGGGGGCAAGAGACCCAGTACTTC.

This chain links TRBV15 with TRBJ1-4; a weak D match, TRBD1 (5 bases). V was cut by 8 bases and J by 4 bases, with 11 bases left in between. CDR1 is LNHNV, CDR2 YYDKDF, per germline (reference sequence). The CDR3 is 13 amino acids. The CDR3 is CATGDGNNEKLFF. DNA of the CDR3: TGTGCCACCGGGGACGGAAATAATGAAAAACTGTTTTTT. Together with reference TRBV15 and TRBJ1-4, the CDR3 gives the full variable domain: DAMVIQNPRYQVTQFGKPVTLSCSQTLNHNVMYWYQQKSSQAPKLLFHYYDKDFNNEADTPDNFQSRRPNTSFCFLDIRSPGLGDTAMYLCATGDGNNEKLFFGSGTQLSVL.

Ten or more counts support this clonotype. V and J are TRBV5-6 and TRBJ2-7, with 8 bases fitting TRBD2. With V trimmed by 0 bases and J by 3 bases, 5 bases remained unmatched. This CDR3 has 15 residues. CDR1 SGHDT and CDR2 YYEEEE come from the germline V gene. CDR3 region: CASSLGLAMIYEQYF. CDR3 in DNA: TGTGCCAGCAGCTTGGGACTAGCGATGATCTACGAGCAGTACTTC. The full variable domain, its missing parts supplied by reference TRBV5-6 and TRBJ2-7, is DAGVTQSPTHLIKTRGQQVTLRCSPKSGHDTVSWYQQALGQGPQFIFQYYEEEERQRGNFPDRFSGHQFPNYSSELNVNALLLGDSALYLCASSLGLAMIYEQYFGPGTRLTVT.

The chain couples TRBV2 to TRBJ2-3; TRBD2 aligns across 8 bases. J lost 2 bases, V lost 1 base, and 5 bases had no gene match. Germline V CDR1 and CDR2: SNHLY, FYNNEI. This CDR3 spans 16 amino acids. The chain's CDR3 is CASSEEAGALTDTQYF. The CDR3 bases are TGTGCCAGCAGTGAAGAAGCGGGGGCCCTCACAGATACGCAGTATTTT. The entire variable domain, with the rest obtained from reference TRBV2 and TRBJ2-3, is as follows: EPEVTQTPSHQVTQMGQEVILRCVPISNHLYFYWYRQILGQKVEFLVSFYNNEISEKSEIFDDQFSVERPDGSNFTLKIRSTKLEDSAMYFCASSEEAGALTDTQYFGPGTRLTVL.

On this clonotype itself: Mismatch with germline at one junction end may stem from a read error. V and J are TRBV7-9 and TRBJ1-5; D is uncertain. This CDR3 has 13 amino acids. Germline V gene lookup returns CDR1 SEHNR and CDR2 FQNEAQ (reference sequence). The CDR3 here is CASSRTVNQPQQF. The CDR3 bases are TGTGCCAGCAGTCGGACGGTAAATCAGCCCCAGCAGTTT.

The chain's CDR3 is CASSSLAGLSRGEQFF. CDR3 DNA: TGTGCCAGCAGTTCCTTAGCGGGATTGTCTAGGGGTGAGCAGTTCTTC. The J gene is TRBJ2-1, the V gene TRBV6-2 or TRBV6-3; 8 bases map to TRBD2. CDR3 length: 16 residues. J lost 9 bases, V lost 4 bases, and 14 bases had no gene match. Germline assignment: CDR1 MNHEY and CDR2 SVGEGT.

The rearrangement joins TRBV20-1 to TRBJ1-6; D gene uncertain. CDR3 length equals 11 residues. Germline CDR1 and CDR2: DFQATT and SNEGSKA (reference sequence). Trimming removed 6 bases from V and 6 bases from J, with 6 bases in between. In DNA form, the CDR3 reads TGCAGTGCCACCAGTAATTCACCCCTCCACTTT. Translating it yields CSATSNSPLHF.

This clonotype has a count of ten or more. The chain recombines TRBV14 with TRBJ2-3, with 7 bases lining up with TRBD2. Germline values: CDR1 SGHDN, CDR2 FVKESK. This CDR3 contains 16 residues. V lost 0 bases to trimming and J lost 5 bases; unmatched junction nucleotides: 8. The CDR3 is CASSQESLADVDTQYF. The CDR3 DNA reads TGTGCCAGCAGCCAAGAGTCTCTAGCGGATGTAGATACGCAGTATTTT.

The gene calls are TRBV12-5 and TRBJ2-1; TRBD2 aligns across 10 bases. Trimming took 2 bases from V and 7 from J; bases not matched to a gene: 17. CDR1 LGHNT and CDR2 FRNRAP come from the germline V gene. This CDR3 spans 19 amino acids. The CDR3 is CASGLPLIGASGSGNEQFF. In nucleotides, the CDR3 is TGTGCTAGTGGTTTGCCCTTGATCGGGGCTAGCGGGAGTGGGAATGAGCAGTTCTTC.

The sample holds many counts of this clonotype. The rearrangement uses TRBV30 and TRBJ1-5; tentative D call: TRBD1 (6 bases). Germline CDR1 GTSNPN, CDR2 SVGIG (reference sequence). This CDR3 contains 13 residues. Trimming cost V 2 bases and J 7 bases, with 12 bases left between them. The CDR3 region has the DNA TGTGCCTGGAGTTCGAGGGGGTTACAGCCCCAGCATTTT. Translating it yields CAWSSRGLQPQHF.